This passage covers 11 T cell receptor beta chains from one sample sequenced in a study of T cells in Graves' hyperthyroidism and ophthalmopathy. Using RNA transcripts as the source, TCR beta CDR3 regions were amplified. The TCR CDR3 was amplified in a first-round RT-PCR using the HTBI primer set. TCRdb re-called the multiplex PCR reads with MiXCR, one entry per CDR3 protein. This table holds about half a million distinct CDR3 sequences, just under 20% found once. Material for sequencing was blood. These TCRs come from a man in his forties or fifties with Graves' ophthalmopathy.

The J gene is TRBJ2-5, the V gene TRBV20-1; D gene ambiguous. The CDR3 extends over 14 amino acids. CDR1 and CDR2 (germline): DFQATT, SNEGSKA (reference sequence). V was trimmed by 1 base and J by 2 bases, leaving 11 bases between them. CDR3 loop: CSARGRGSQETQYF. The CDR3 DNA reads as TGCAGTGCTAGAGGTCGAGGTTCTCAAGAGACCCAGTACTTC.

The chain has TRBV6-2 or TRBV6-3 and TRBJ2-7; the D gene is possibly TRBD2 (5 bases). CDR1 and CDR2 (germline): MNHEY, SVGEGT. The V and J ends lost 4 bases and 2 bases respectively, with 12 bases between them. The CDR3 runs 14 residues. The CDR3, as DNA: TGTGCCAGCAGTTTAGGACTCCCGGCCTACGAGCAGTACTTC. It yields the protein CASSLGLPAYEQYF.

This clonotype came up many times. The chain is built from TRBV2 and TRBJ2-3; D unresolved. Trimming removed 5 bases from V and 9 bases from J, with 9 bases in between. CDR1 and CDR2 from the germline V gene are SNHLY and FYNNEI. The CDR3 covers 11 residues. DNA for the CDR3: TGTGCCAGCAGTCCCCCCCTAACGCAGTATTTT. This codes for CASSPPLTQYF.

The chain employs TRBV5-1 and TRBJ2-7; 8 positions agree with TRBD1. CDR3 size: 24 residues. CDR1 and CDR2 (germline): SGHRS, YFSETQ. The junction had 33 bases not matched to a gene; V was cut back by 0 bases and J by 4 bases. For the CDR3, the DNA is TGCGCCAGCAGCTTGGCTGGCCCGGGACAGGTAGGGGGCCGGGACTGGAAGGATCTTTACGAGCAGTACTTC. It specifies CASSLAGPGQVGGRDWKDLYEQYF.

In its sample, this clonotype was seen many times. The genes are TRBV28 and TRBJ2-7, with D possibly being TRBD2 (6 bases). The length of the CDR3 is 18 residues. Trimming removed 1 base from V and 4 bases from J, with 23 bases in between. CDR1 is MDHEN, CDR2 SYDVKM, per germline. CDR3 in DNA: TGTGCCAGCAGTTTATCCCCGGGACTGGCCCGGGGCCATTACGAGCAGTACTTC. It translates to CASSLSPGLARGHYEQYF.

This clonotype turned up a few times. The V call is TRBV20-1, the J call TRBJ2-3; D is unclear. V was pared by 6 bases and J by 4 bases, with 11 bases between. Germline V CDR1 and CDR2: DFQATT, SNEGSKA (reference sequence). The CDR3 covers 12 residues. The CDR3 nucleotides read TGCAGTGCAAGACCCCTAGCAGATACGCAGTATTTT. As protein: CSARPLADTQYF.

The chain employs TRBV20-1 and TRBJ1-4; 7 nucleotides align to TRBD1. This CDR3 is built from 14 residues. The germline V gene has CDR1 DFQATT and CDR2 SNEGSKA (reference sequence). The ends lost 0 bases at V and 6 bases at J; junction bases unmatched: 4. Here the CDR3 DNA reads TGCAGTGCTAGAGATACAGGGGCGTATGAAAAACTGTTTTTT. Translating it yields CSARDTGAYEKLFF.

In this sample, this clonotype turned up a few times. This chain connects TRBV5-6 to TRBJ2-3, with 7 bases fitting TRBD1. V was clipped by 5 bases and J by 9 bases; unmatched bases: 15. The CDR3 is 15 amino acids. CDR1 is SGHDT and CDR2 is YYEEEE in the germline V gene. The CDR3 DNA reads as TGTGCCAGCAGTCCCCAGGGGGTGGGATGGGAGACGCAGTATTTT. Protein product: CASSPQGVGWETQYF.

This clonotype has just a few counts. The junction departs from the called germline gene at one end, perhaps through a read error. The chain uses TRBV6-4 and TRBJ1-1; D is unresolved. The CDR3 length is 16 residues. CDR1 is MRHNA, CDR2 SNTAGT, per germline. CDR3 residues: CASFLRVFPSNTGAFF. In nucleotides, the CDR3 is TGTGCCAGTTTCCTCCGGGTCTTCCCTTCGAACACTGGAGCTTTCTTT.

This clonotype appeared many times. This sequence joins TRBV11-2 and TRBJ2-1; perhaps D is TRBD1 or TRBD2 (5 bases each). CDR1 is SGHAT and CDR2 is FQNNGV in the germline V gene. The CDR3 loop spans 14 amino acids. Trimming took off 5 bases at V and 6 bases at J, with 14 bases between the two ends. CDR3: CASSHGRGANEQFF. CDR3 in DNA: TGTGCCAGCAGCCACGGTCGGGGCGCCAATGAGCAGTTCTTC. The full variable domain, completed using reference TRBV11-2 and TRBJ2-1, is EAGVAQSPRYKIIEKRQSVAFWCNPISGHATLYWYQQILGQGPKLLIQFQNNGVVDDSQLPKDRFSAERLKGVDSTLKIQPAKLEDSAVYLCASSHGRGANEQFFGPGTRLTVL.

The chain uses TRBV3-1 and TRBJ2-7; D might be TRBD1 (6 bases). The length of the CDR3 is 14 residues. Deletions cut 4 bases from V and 3 bases from J, with 13 bases between. Germline CDR1 reads LGHDT; CDR2 reads YNNKEL (reference sequence). As DNA, the CDR3 is TGTGCCAGCAGCCTAAAAGGACAGCACTACGAGCAGTACTTC. Its protein product is CASSLKGQHYEQYF.